This T cell receptor beta chain was retrieved from a study of radiotherapy plus CTLA-4 blockade in lung cancer. For the study at large: The study recorded objective responses in 15% to 20% of patients and disease control in 31%. Points from the study as a whole: After treatment with radiotherapy plus ipilimumab, TCR clones that came from the tumor expanded in blood. According to reports, early shifts in blood T cell clones, alongside interferon-beta, forecast response most accurately.

The method was immunoSEQ multiplex PCR; TCRdb's version includes in-frame clones alone and lacks a portion of them. The sample has 53,000 or so clones; approximately 86% are singletons. A remark on this clone: What it binds is unknown.

The CDR3 loop spans 14 amino acids. V lost 6 bases, J lost 3 bases, and 5 bases stayed unmatched. From germline, CDR1 is KGHSH and CDR2 LQKENI. The chain is built from TRBV18 and TRBJ1-3; 7 bases align to TRBD1. The TCR comes from a human donor with non-small cell lung cancer that progressed on radiotherapy plus ipilimumab. Some clones in this sample may be carry-over from other donors' samples. The sample consisted of peripheral blood, taken from a patient treated with radiotherapy plus ipilimumab. The CDR3 coding sequence is TGTGCCAGCTCCCCAGGACAGGTTGGAAACACCATATATTTT. Its translation is CASSPGQVGNTIYF.